The 25 T cell receptor beta chains presented below share a single source sample, sequenced in a study of T cells in women clearing cervical HPV infection. The data were produced by immunoSEQ multiplex PCR, yet TCRdb's version contains in-frame clones alone and is incomplete. Its table lists around 39,000 clones. The specimen was blood buffy coat. The receptors shown here come from a woman between 18 and 70 years old with a cervical HPV16 infection that either progressed to CIN3+ or cleared (not recorded which).

Concerning this clone itself: The CDR3 end lies 3 residues beyond the end of the read and is filled in from the germline J gene. The sample carries other DNA sequences with the same CDR3. J is TRBJ1-5 and V is TRBV20-1, with a tentative D call TRBD1 (6 bases). The length of the CDR3 is 14 residues. The germline V gene encodes CDR1 DFQATT and CDR2 SNEGSKA (reference sequence). V was pared by 5 bases and J by 1 base, with 12 bases between. CDR3 sequence reads: CSAQQGSSNQPQHF. CDR3 bases read: TGCAGTGCTCAACAGGGATCCAGCAATCAGCCC.

CDR3 bases read: TGTGCCAGTAGTATAGATCTAGCTAGCGTGATGTACAATGAG. Its translation: CASSIDLASVMYNE. The full CDR3 is CASSIDLASVMYNEQFF. V is TRBV19 and J is TRBJ2-1, with D perhaps TRBD2 (6 bases). The observed sequence ends 3 residues before the CDR3 terminus, with the missing tail filled in from the germline J gene. The CDR3 loop spans 17 amino acids. The germline V gene has CDR1 LNHDA and CDR2 SQIVND (reference sequence). The V end lost 0 bases, the J end lost 4 bases, and 16 bases lay between the germline ends.

Comment on this clone: The CDR3 end is not reached by the read, which stops 3 residues before it; the germline J gene fills it in. The chain employs TRBV12-5 and TRBJ1-4, with D maybe TRBD1 (5 bases). Germline assignment: CDR1 LGHNT and CDR2 FRNRAP. Trimming pared 5 bases from V and 2 bases from J, leaving 12 bases between. The CDR3 length is 15 residues. The CDR3 region is CASGNPGNTNEKLFF. CDR3 bases read: TGTGCTAGTGGTAACCCAGGGAACACTAATGAAAAA. Looking up the rest from reference TRBV12-5 and TRBJ1-4 gives the full variable domain: DARVTQTPRHKVTEMGQEVTMRCQPILGHNTVFWYRQTMMQGLELLAYFRNRAPLDDSGMPKDRFSAEMPDATLATLKIQPSEPRDSAVYFCASGNPGNTNEKLFFGSGTQLSVL.

Regarding this clone: The read ends 3 residues early relative to the CDR3; the germline J gene fills the gap. The chain links TRBV2 to TRBJ2-1; possible D gene TRBD1, 5 bases. CDR3 length: 14 residues. Germline V gene sequence: CDR1 SNHLY, CDR2 FYNNEI. Trimming took 6 bases from V and 7 from J, leaving 16 bases between them. Incomplete CDR3 DNA: TGTGCCAGCAGGACCGACAGTAAACTAAATGAG. It encodes CASRTDSKLNE. The CDR3 reads in full as CASRTDSKLNEQFF.

Concerning this clone itself: The DNA ends 3 residues before the CDR3 does, and the rest of the CDR3 is filled in from the germline J gene. The rearrangement links TRBV30 to TRBJ1-6, with 7 bases lining up with TRBD1. CDR3 length equals 13 residues. The J segment lost 6 bases and the V segment lost 3 bases, leaving 2 bases of the junction unmatched. Germline V lookup: CDR1 GTSNPN, CDR2 SVGIG (reference sequence). The sequenced CDR3 bases are TGTGCCTGGAGGGGACAGACTAATTCACCC. As protein: CAWRGQTNSP. The CDR3 in its entirety is CAWRGQTNSPLHF.

CDR3 DNA (partial): TGCAGCGTTGAAGAAGGCCCGGGGGGGATTGGCGAG. This gives the protein CSVEEGPGGIGE. The full CDR3 reads CSVEEGPGGIGEQYF. This chain connects TRBV29-1 to TRBJ2-7, with 8 bases identical to TRBD2. The read gets to within 3 residues of the CDR3 end, and the germline J gene fills in the rest. CDR1 and CDR2 (germline): SQVTM, ANQGSEA. The junction had 10 bases not matched to a gene; V was cut back by 0 bases and J by 6 bases. The length of the CDR3 is 15 residues.

Turning to this clone: The read stops 3 residues short of the end of the CDR3; the missing end is completed from the germline J gene. J is TRBJ1-4 and V is TRBV14; 12 nucleotides match TRBD1. The V segment lost 3 bases and the J segment 8 bases; nucleotides outside the gene matches: 13. The germline V gene has CDR1 SGHDN and CDR2 FVKESK. The length of the CDR3 is 18 residues. The CDR3 DNA, read in part, is TGTGCCAGCAGCCATTCCGGGACAGGGGGCGCTTCTGGGGAAAAA. It specifies CASSHSGTGGASGEK. The full-length CDR3 reads as CASSHSGTGGASGEKLFF.

About this clone itself: The read falls 3 residues short of the CDR3 end, and the missing part is taken from the germline J gene. The rearrangement links TRBV5-5 to TRBJ2-7; 7 bases match TRBD1. The germline V gene encodes CDR1 SGHKS and CDR2 YYEKEE (reference sequence). V shed 5 bases and J 3 bases; nucleotides not matched to a gene: 8. The CDR3 has 14 residues. The CDR3 protein is CASSFRTGNYEQYF. Incomplete CDR3 DNA: TGTGCCAGCAGTTTTAGGACAGGAAACTACGAG.

Partial CDR3 DNA: TGCAGTGCTAGGCAGGGGAGTGGGGAGACG. Protein: CSARQGSGET. The entire CDR3 sequence reads CSARQGSGETQYF. The chain combines TRBV20-1 with TRBJ2-3; weak D call: TRBD1 (6 bases). The read halts 3 residues ahead of the CDR3 end, with the missing end drawn from the germline J gene. Germline V lookup: CDR1 DFQATT, CDR2 SNEGSKA (reference sequence). This CDR3 has 13 amino acids.

Of note for this clone: Read data end 3 residues before the CDR3 end; the end is taken from the germline J gene. The chain carries TRBV28 and TRBJ2-7, with D perhaps TRBD1 (7 bases). There are 14 residues in the CDR3. The germline CDR1 and CDR2 sequences are MDHEN and SYDVKM. Deletions cut 6 bases from V and 0 bases from J, with 12 bases between. CDR3 region: CASSPGGSSYEQYF. Incomplete CDR3 DNA: TGTGCCAGCAGCCCAGGGGGGAGCTCCTACGAG.

A note on this clone: The read stops 3 residues short of the end of the CDR3; the missing end is completed from the germline J gene. The chain recombines TRBV20-1 with TRBJ2-1; 16 nucleotides agree with TRBD2. Germline CDR1 and CDR2: DFQATT and SNEGSKA (reference sequence). The CDR3 consists of 20 residues. Trimming took 3 bases from V and 2 from J; bases not matched to a gene: 13. CDR3 protein: CSARRFRGTSGGETYNEQFF. The CDR3 DNA, read in part, is TGCAGTGCTAGGAGGTTTAGGGGGACTAGCGGGGGGGAAACCTACAATGAG.

As to this clone: The read finishes 3 residues shy of the CDR3 end, and the germline J gene is used to complete it. The chain is built from TRBV7-2 and TRBJ2-3; TRBD1 might be the D (5 bases). Germline CDR1 SGHTA, CDR2 FQGNSA. This CDR3 is 13 amino acids long. The CDR3 DNA, read in part, is TGTGCCAGCAGCTTAATGGACAACCAGCCG. Translating it yields CASSLMDNQP. The whole CDR3 protein reads CASSLMDNQPQYF. The full variable domain, with the rest looked up from reference TRBV7-2 and TRBJ2-3, is GAGVSQSPSNKVTEKGKDVELRCDPISGHTALYWYRQSLGQGLEFLIYFQGNSAPDKSGLPSDRFSAERTGGSVSTLTIQRTQQEDSAVYLCASSLMDNQPQYFGPGTRLTVL.

Note on this clone: The junction differs from germline at one of its ends, possibly a read error. The CDR3 goes on 3 residues after the read ends, and that part is filled in from the germline J gene. This specimen includes other DNA sequences encoding the same CDR3. The chain has TRBV2 and TRBJ1-3, with D perhaps TRBD1 (5 bases). The CDR3 is made up of 14 amino acids. Germline V gives CDR1 SNHLY, CDR2 FYNNEI. The sequenced part of the CDR3 DNA is TGTGCCAGCAGGCCCCAGGGCTCTGGAAACACT. This gives the protein CASRPQGSGNT. The whole CDR3 protein reads CASRPQGSGNTIYF.

The CDR3 here is CASRPRDRRDTEAFF. The sequenced part of the CDR3 DNA is TGCGCCAGCAGGCCTCGAGACAGAAGGGACACTGAA. The V gene is TRBV5-1, the J gene TRBJ1-1; D possibly corresponds to TRBD1 (5 bases). From the germline J gene comes the end of the CDR3, since the read stops 3 residues before it. The CDR3 spans 15 residues. CDR1 and CDR2 from the germline V gene are SGHRS and YFSETQ. V lost 5 bases to trimming and J lost 3 bases, with 17 bases between them.

In regard to this clone: Sequencing ends 3 residues short of the CDR3 end; the germline J gene provides the rest. The gene calls are TRBV14 and TRBJ1-2; D is ambiguous. The CDR3 has 11 amino acids. Germline-derived CDR1 and CDR2 are SGHDN and FVKESK. The DNA read from the CDR3 is TGTGCCAGCAGCCAAGGCGGCGGC. This translates into CASSQGGG. The full CDR3 is CASSQGGGYTF. The whole variable domain, remainder taken from reference TRBV14 and TRBJ1-2, is EAGVTQFPSHSVIEKGQTVTLRCDPISGHDNLYWYRRVMGKEIKFLLHFVKESKQDESGMPNNRFLAERTGGTYSTLKVQPAELEDSGVYFCASSQGGGYTFGSGTRLTVV.

Points on this clone: The missing CDR3 end, 3 residues past where the read stops, is filled in from the germline J gene. This chain joins TRBV7-2 and TRBJ1-2; a weak D match, TRBD1 (5 bases). This CDR3 is built from 15 residues. Looked up from germline, CDR1 is SGHTA and CDR2 is FQGNSA. CDR3 DNA, as far as it was read: TGTGCCAGCAGCCTCACTAGCGGGGGGAACAATGAC. Its protein product is CASSLTSGGNND. The whole CDR3 region reads CASSLTSGGNNDYTF.

As for this clone: The read ends 3 residues before the CDR3 terminus; that terminus is restored from the germline J gene. This chain uses TRBV10-2 with TRBJ2-5; 14 nucleotides agree with TRBD2. The V gene's germline CDR1 is WSHSY and CDR2 SAAADI. This CDR3 is 17 amino acids long. Unmatched junction bases numbered 10, after V lost 5 bases and J lost 5 bases. The sequenced CDR3 bases are TGCGCCAGCAGTCCCGGGACTAGCGGGAGCCGAGGGGAGACC. This sequence encodes CASSPGTSGSRGET. The whole CDR3 protein is CASSPGTSGSRGETQYF.

About this clone: The sequenced fragment ends 3 residues before the CDR3 boundary, so the rest is inferred from the germline J gene. The rearrangement uses TRBV7-3 and TRBJ1-6; perhaps TRBD1 as D (6 bases). CDR1 and CDR2 (germline): SGHTA, FQGTGA. The CDR3 totals 16 residues. V dropped 3 bases and J dropped 11 bases, with 20 bases sitting between them. This CDR3 is CASSFKGTGMGPPLHF. CDR3 DNA, as far as it was read: TGTGCCAGCAGCTTTAAAGGCACAGGGATGGGGCCACCC.

Incomplete CDR3 DNA: TGTGCCAGCAGCGATACAGATCGAGCTAACTATGGC. Amino acid sequence: CASSDTDRANYG. The whole CDR3 reads CASSDTDRANYGYTF. This chain joins TRBV12-3 or TRBV12-4 and TRBJ1-2; the D is unclear. The read stops 3 residues short of the end of the CDR3; the missing end is completed from the germline J gene. The CDR3 runs to 15 residues. Trimming removed 6 bases at V and 0 bases at J, with 14 bases between.

A remark on this clone: The CDR3 is cut off 3 residues early in the read; its end comes from the germline J gene. The V gene is TRBV27, the J gene TRBJ2-5; D is perhaps TRBD1 (5 bases). CDR1 MNHEY and CDR2 SMNVEV come from the germline V gene (reference sequence). This CDR3 contains 12 residues. V lost 7 bases, J lost 7 bases, and 13 bases lay in between. Partial CDR3 DNA: TGTGCCAGCACCCACCCTCAGGGGACC. Protein sequence: CASTHPQGT. The entire CDR3 sequence reads CASTHPQGTQYF.

Of note for this clone: The CDR3 extends 3 residues past the end of the read, so its final part is completed from the germline J gene. The chain joins TRBV6-2 or TRBV6-3 to TRBJ2-7; the match to TRBD2 covers 9 bases. CDR3 length: 14 amino acids. V was pared by 6 bases and J by 1 base, with 4 bases of the junction left unmatched. Germline V gene data show CDR1 as MNHEY and CDR2 as SVGEGT. Incomplete CDR3 DNA: TGTGCCAGCAGATCCAGCGGGAGGTCCTACGAG. Protein sequence: CASRSSGRSYE. The entire CDR3 sequence reads CASRSSGRSYEQYF.

The sequenced part of the CDR3 DNA is TGTGCCAGCAGCCCCCGGGGGAGGCGGAACACCGGGGAG. This gives the protein CASSPRGRRNTGE. The full-length CDR3 reads as CASSPRGRRNTGELFF. The chain has TRBV6-2 or TRBV6-3 and TRBJ2-2; D is perhaps TRBD2 (6 bases). The sequence runs out 3 residues before the end of the CDR3; the remainder is reconstructed from the germline J gene. This CDR3 has 16 residues. Germline V gene data show CDR1 as MNHEY and CDR2 as SVGEGT. Trimming took off 6 bases at V and 1 base at J, with 15 bases between the two ends.

Turning to this clone: The CDR3 is cut off 3 residues early in the read; its end comes from the germline J gene. V is TRBV7-3 and J is TRBJ2-2; 11 nucleotides agree with TRBD1. CDR3 length equals 16 residues. Germline V gene lookup returns CDR1 SGHTA and CDR2 FQGTGA. V shed 3 bases and J 4 bases; nucleotides not matched to a gene: 4. The CDR3 region is CASSLPGTGGTGELFF. Incomplete CDR3 DNA: TGTGCCAGCAGCTTGCCCGGGACAGGGGGCACCGGGGAG. The full variable domain, completed using reference TRBV7-3 and TRBJ2-2, is GAGVSQTPSNKVTEKGKYVELRCDPISGHTALYWYRQSLGQGPEFLIYFQGTGAADDSGLPNDRFFAVRPEGSVSTLKIQRTERGDSAVYLCASSLPGTGGTGELFFGEGSRLTVL.

As to this clone: The read terminates 3 residues before the CDR3 end, so the remaining end is supplied by the germline J gene. The chain uses TRBV20-1 and TRBJ2-3; D possibly corresponds to TRBD2 (5 bases). Per germline, CDR1 DFQATT and CDR2 SNEGSKA (reference sequence). The CDR3 runs to 13 residues. The covered CDR3 bases are TGCAGTGCTAGTTCGAGCGGCCAAGAGACG. Its translation is CSASSSGQET. The entire CDR3 protein is CSASSSGQETQYF.

Concerning this clone: Coverage ceases 3 residues before the CDR3 finishes, and the germline J gene fills in the end. The chain carries TRBV2 and TRBJ2-3; 11 positions agree with TRBD2. V shed 4 bases and J 8 bases; nucleotides not matched to a gene: 8. CDR1 SNHLY and CDR2 FYNNEI come from the germline V gene. This CDR3 is built from 15 residues. CDR3 residues: CASSVSTSGVGTQYF. CDR3 bases read: TGTGCCAGCAGTGTCTCGACTAGCGGGGTTGGTACG.